This T cell receptor (beta chain) was captured by sequencing in a study of blood T cell repertoires in COVID-19. Study background: Spain, Italy and the United States supplied samples that represented acute and convalescent COVID-19. PBMCs, B-cell-depleted T cells, or T cells were the source of the cDNA or gDNA that made up the material.

CDR3 length: 16 amino acids. Trimming shortened V by 0 bases and J by 0 bases, and 12 bases separated the two germline ends. Germline V gene sequence: CDR1 MNHEY, CDR2 SVGEGT. Original methodology: Nucleated cell number was recorded as an estimate derived from reference gene primer amplification. The table came from immunoSEQ multiplex PCR; TCRdb's copy has only in-frame clones and leaves some out. D and trimming come from the DNA, and the V and J calls and clone size come from that table. The sample holds about 410,000 clones, approximately 91% seen once. During active infection, Seattle patients enrolled and were then monitored through disease.

The V call is TRBV6-2 or TRBV6-3, the J call TRBJ2-7; D not resolved. The source is a woman aged 40 to 50 with COVID-19, enrolled during active disease. Sequencing was done on a sample of peripheral blood. The CDR3: CASSYSSSASSYEQYF. CDR3 coding DNA: TGTGCCAGCAGTTACTCGAGTTCTGCAAGCTCCTACGAGCAGTACTTC.